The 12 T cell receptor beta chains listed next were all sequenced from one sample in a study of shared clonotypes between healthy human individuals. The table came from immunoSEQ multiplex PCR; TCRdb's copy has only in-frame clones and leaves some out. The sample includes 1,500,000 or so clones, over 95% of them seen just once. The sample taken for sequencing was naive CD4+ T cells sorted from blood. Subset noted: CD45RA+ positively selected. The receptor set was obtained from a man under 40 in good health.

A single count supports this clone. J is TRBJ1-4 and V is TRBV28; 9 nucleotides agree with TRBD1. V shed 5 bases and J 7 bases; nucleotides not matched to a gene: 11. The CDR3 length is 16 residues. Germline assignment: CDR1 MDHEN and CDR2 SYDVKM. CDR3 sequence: CASSPGTGLSGEKLFF. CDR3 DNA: TGTGCCAGCAGTCCGGGGACAGGGCTTTCAGGTGAAAAACTGTTTTTT.

The CDR3 protein is CASSSPGLAVGELFF. In DNA form, the CDR3 reads TGTGCCAGCAGCTCCCCGGGACTAGCCGTCGGGGAGCTGTTTTTT. This rearrangement joins TRBV5-4 to TRBJ2-2; TRBD2 matches at 9 bases. Per germline, CDR1 SGHNT and CDR2 YYREEE (reference sequence). V gave up 3 bases and J gave up 7 bases; unmatched junction bases: 7. The CDR3 runs to 15 residues.

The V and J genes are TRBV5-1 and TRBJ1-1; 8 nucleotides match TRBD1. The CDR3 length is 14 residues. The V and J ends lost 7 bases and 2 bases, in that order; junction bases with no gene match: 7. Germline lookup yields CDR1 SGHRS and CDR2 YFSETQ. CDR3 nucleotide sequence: TGCGCCAGCCGACCAGGGGGCCCAAACACTGAAGCTTTCTTT. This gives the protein CASRPGGPNTEAFF.

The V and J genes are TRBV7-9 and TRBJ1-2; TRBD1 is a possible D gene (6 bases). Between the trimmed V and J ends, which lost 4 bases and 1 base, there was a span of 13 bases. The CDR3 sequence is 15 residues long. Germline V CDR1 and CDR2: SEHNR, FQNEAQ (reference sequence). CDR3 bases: TGTGCCAGCAGCTCGGGACAACGATTTAACTATGGCTACACCTTC. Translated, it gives CASSSGQRFNYGYTF. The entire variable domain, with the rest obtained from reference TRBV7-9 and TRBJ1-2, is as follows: DTGVSQNPRHKITKRGQNVTFRCDPISEHNRLYWYRQTLGQGPEFLTYFQNEAQLEKSRLLSDRFSAERPKGSFSTLEIQRTEQGDSAMYLCASSSGQRFNYGYTFGSGTRLTVV.

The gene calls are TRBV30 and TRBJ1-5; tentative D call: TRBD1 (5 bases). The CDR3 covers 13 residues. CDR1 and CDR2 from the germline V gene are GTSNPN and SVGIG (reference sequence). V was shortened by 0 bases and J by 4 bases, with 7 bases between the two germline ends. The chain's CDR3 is CAWSVDRNQPQHF. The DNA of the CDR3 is TGTGCCTGGAGTGTCGACAGAAATCAGCCCCAGCATTTT. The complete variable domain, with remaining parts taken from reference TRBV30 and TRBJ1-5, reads SQTIHQWPATLVQPVGSPLSLECTVEGTSNPNLYWYRQAAGRGLQLLFYSVGIGQISSEVPQNLSASRPQDRQFILSSKKLLLSDSGFYLCAWSVDRNQPQHFGDGTRLSIL.

The CDR3 loop reads CASSLVVAGGNTQYF. CDR3 DNA sequence: TGTGCCAGCAGCTTAGTGGTGGCAGGGGGGAATACGCAGTATTTT. The chain joins TRBV11-2 to TRBJ2-3, with a weak D call TRBD1 (7 bases). The CDR3 runs 15 residues. CDR1 and CDR2 from the germline V gene are SGHAT and FQNNGV. The germline V and J ends were trimmed by 1 base and 7 bases, with 15 bases remaining between them.

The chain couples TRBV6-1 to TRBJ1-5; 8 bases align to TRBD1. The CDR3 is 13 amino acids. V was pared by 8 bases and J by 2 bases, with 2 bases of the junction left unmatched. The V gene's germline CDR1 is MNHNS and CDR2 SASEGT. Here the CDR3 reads CASLTGGNQPQHF. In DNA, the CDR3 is TGTGCCAGCCTGACAGGGGGCAATCAGCCCCAGCATTTT.

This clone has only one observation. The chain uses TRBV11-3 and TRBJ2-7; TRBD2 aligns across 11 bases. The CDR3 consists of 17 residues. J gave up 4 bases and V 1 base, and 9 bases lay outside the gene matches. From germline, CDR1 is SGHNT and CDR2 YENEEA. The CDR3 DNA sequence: TGTGCCAGCAGCTTAGGACTAGCGGGGCGCCTCGGGTACGAGCAGTACTTC. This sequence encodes CASSLGLAGRLGYEQYF.

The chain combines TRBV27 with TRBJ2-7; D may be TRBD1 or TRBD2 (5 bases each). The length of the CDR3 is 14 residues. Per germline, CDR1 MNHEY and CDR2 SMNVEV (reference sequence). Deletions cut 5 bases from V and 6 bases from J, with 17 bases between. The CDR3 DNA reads TGTGCCAGCAGTCCTCTGACTGGGACGGGCGAGCAGTACTTC. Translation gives CASSPLTGTGEQYF.

Here the CDR3 reads CASSRPVGGGNEKLFF. The DNA of the CDR3 is TGTGCCAGCTCACGACCAGTCGGCGGTGGTAATGAAAAACTGTTTTTT. This chain links TRBV18 with TRBJ1-4; the D is unclear. The CDR3 extends over 16 amino acids. From germline, CDR1 is KGHSH and CDR2 LQKENI. V was shortened by 4 bases and J by 4 bases, with 16 bases between the two germline ends.

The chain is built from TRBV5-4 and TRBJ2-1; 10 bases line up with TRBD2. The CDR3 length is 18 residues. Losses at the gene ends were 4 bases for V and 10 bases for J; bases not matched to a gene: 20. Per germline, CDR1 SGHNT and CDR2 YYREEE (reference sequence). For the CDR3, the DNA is TGTGCCAGCAGCCCCCAGGGGGGGCTAGCGGGAGAGGCTCGGGAGCAGTTCTTC. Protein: CASSPQGGLAGEAREQFF.

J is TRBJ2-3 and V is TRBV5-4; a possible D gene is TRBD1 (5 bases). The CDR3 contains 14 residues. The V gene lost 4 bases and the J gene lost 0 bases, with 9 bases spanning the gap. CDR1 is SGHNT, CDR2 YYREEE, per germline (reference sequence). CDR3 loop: CASSVDSSTDTQYF. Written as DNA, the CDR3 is TGTGCCAGCAGCGTAGACAGTAGCACAGATACGCAGTATTTT.